These T cell receptor beta chains were read from a single sample in a study of T cell repertoires in cytomegalovirus infection. In TCRdb, the reads were re-called with MiXCR into one record per CDR3 protein. The sample holds hundreds of thousands of distinct CDR3 sequences, more than 9% seen once. The sample was PBMCs. The receptors come from a human donor in good health (CMV status not recorded). Some clones in this sample may be carry-over from other donors' samples. Both conserved end residues are part of each CDR3. Fields, in order: clone size, J gene, V gene, D gene, CDR3 protein, CDR3 DNA. A D gene is named only where the DNA matches it firmly. The listing skips clone size in some rows; elsewhere it reads once, few, many or a size class.

abundance: -
j_gene: TRBJ1-4
v_gene: TRBV18
d_gene: -
CDR3aa: CASSPQANEKLFF
CDR3nt: TGTGCCAGCTCCCCCCAGGCAAATGAAAAACTGTTTTTT

abundance: -
j_gene: TRBJ2-5
v_gene: TRBV3-1
d_gene: TRBD2
CDR3aa: CASSTRTSGRKETQYF
CDR3nt: TGTGCCAGCAGCACCCGGACTAGCGGGAGGAAAGAGACCCAGTACTTC

abundance: few
j_gene: TRBJ1-6
v_gene: TRBV10-3
d_gene: -
CDR3aa: CAISESKQGSPLHF
CDR3nt: TGTGCCATCAGTGAGTCGAAACAGGGTTCACCCCTCCACTTT

abundance: -
j_gene: TRBJ1-2
v_gene: TRBV12-3/TRBV12-4
d_gene: TRBD1
CDR3aa: CASSSRTGGGAITGYTF
CDR3nt: TGTGCCAGCAGTTCCCGGACAGGGGGGGGGGCCATCACAGGCTACACCTTC

abundance: few
j_gene: TRBJ1-5
v_gene: TRBV4-1
d_gene: -
CDR3aa: CASSQSPSSGPQPQHF
CDR3nt: TGCGCCAGCAGCCAAAGCCCCTCCAGCGGACCTCAGCCCCAGCATTTT

abundance: -
j_gene: TRBJ1-5
v_gene: TRBV7-6
d_gene: -
CDR3aa: CASSSGGGYSNQPQHF
CDR3nt: TGTGCCAGCAGCTCGGGAGGAGGTTATAGCAATCAGCCCCAGCATTTT

abundance: many
j_gene: TRBJ2-7
v_gene: TRBV7-2
d_gene: TRBD1
CDR3aa: CASSRTGGIYEQYF
CDR3nt: TGTGCCAGCAGTCGGACAGGGGGCATTTACGAGCAGTACTTC

abundance: many
j_gene: TRBJ1-3
v_gene: TRBV7-2
d_gene: -
CDR3aa: CASREGRTGNTIYF
CDR3nt: TGTGCCAGCAGAGAGGGTCGGACAGGAAACACCATATATTTT

abundance: many
j_gene: TRBJ2-3
v_gene: TRBV7-2
d_gene: -
CDR3aa: CASSLLMVANTQYF
CDR3nt: TGTGCCAGCAGCTTATTAATGGTGGCAAATACGCAGTATTTT

abundance: -
j_gene: TRBJ2-7
v_gene: TRBV11-1
d_gene: -
CDR3aa: CASSLRSAYEQYF
CDR3nt: TGTGCCAGCAGCTTAAGGTCCGCCTACGAGCAGTACTTC

abundance: few
j_gene: TRBJ1-1
v_gene: TRBV28
d_gene: -
CDR3aa: CASSRPTQAFF
CDR3nt: TGTGCCAGCAGCCGGCCTACCCAAGCTTTCTTT

abundance: -
j_gene: TRBJ1-2
v_gene: TRBV6-5
d_gene: TRBD1
CDR3aa: CASSGTGWNYGYTF
CDR3nt: TGTGCCAGCAGCGGGACAGGGTGGAACTATGGCTACACCTTC

abundance: -
j_gene: TRBJ2-1
v_gene: TRBV6-6
d_gene: -
CDR3aa: CAGGRGAYNEQFF
CDR3nt: TGTGCCGGGGGGCGGGGAGCTTACAATGAGCAGTTCTTC

abundance: few
j_gene: TRBJ2-3
v_gene: TRBV2
d_gene: -
CDR3aa: CASTKRGPQVEADTQYF
CDR3nt: TGTGCCAGCACCAAACGGGGCCCCCAAGTTGAGGCAGATACGCAGTATTTT

abundance: -
j_gene: TRBJ2-2
v_gene: TRBV7-2
d_gene: TRBD2
CDR3aa: CASSSPGLAGGLDGELFF
CDR3nt: TGTGCCAGCAGCTCCCCGGGACTAGCGGGAGGGCTGGACGGGGAGCTGTTTTTT

abundance: many
j_gene: TRBJ2-6
v_gene: TRBV7-9
d_gene: TRBD2
CDR3aa: CASSLGAGVSGANVLTF
CDR3nt: TGTGCCAGCAGCTTAGGAGCGGGAGTCTCTGGGGCCAACGTCCTGACTTTC

abundance: -
j_gene: TRBJ2-7
v_gene: TRBV2
d_gene: -
CDR3aa: CASSESGGISEQYF
CDR3nt: TGTGCCAGCAGTGAATCGGGCGGAATCTCCGAGCAGTACTTC

abundance: many
j_gene: TRBJ1-1
v_gene: TRBV7-8
d_gene: TRBD1
CDR3aa: CASTTMGQGEVTTEAFF
CDR3nt: TGTGCCAGCACCACTATGGGACAGGGGGAGGTGACCACTGAAGCTTTCTTT

abundance: -
j_gene: TRBJ2-7
v_gene: TRBV3-1
d_gene: -
CDR3aa: CASSQSSSGTFYEQYF
CDR3nt: TGTGCCAGCAGCCAATCGAGTAGCGGCACTTTCTACGAGCAGTACTTC

abundance: -
j_gene: TRBJ2-1
v_gene: TRBV7-2
d_gene: -
CDR3aa: CATERRPYNEQLF
CDR3nt: TGTGCCACTGAAAGGCGGCCGTACAATGAGCAGTTATTC

abundance: -
j_gene: TRBJ2-2
v_gene: TRBV7-2
d_gene: TRBD2
CDR3aa: CASSLERGSLGELFF
CDR3nt: TGTGCCAGCAGCTTAGAGCGGGGGTCCCTCGGGGAGCTGTTTTTT

abundance: -
j_gene: TRBJ1-1
v_gene: TRBV20-1
d_gene: -
CDR3aa: CSARSDTDGYEAFF
CDR3nt: TGCAGTGCTAGAAGTGACACCGACGGATATGAAGCTTTCTTT

abundance: few
j_gene: TRBJ1-4
v_gene: TRBV7-2
d_gene: -
CDR3aa: CASSLDFRGLANEKLFF
CDR3nt: TGTGCCAGCAGCTTAGACTTCAGGGGTTTGGCTAATGAAAAACTGTTTTTT

abundance: few
j_gene: TRBJ1-1
v_gene: TRBV19
d_gene: -
CDR3aa: CASSQINRVETEAFF
CDR3nt: TGTGCCAGTAGTCAGATAAACAGGGTTGAAACTGAAGCTTTCTTT

abundance: many
j_gene: TRBJ1-1
v_gene: TRBV7-2
d_gene: -
CDR3aa: CASSLGGQTLEIWDTEAFF
CDR3nt: TGTGCCAGCAGCTTAGGGGGTCAGACACTCGAGATATGGGACACTGAAGCTTTCTTT

abundance: few
j_gene: TRBJ2-5
v_gene: TRBV6-6
d_gene: -
CDR3aa: CASRGLEGTQYF
CDR3nt: TGTGCCAGCAGGGGGCTGGAGGGGACCCAGTACTTC

abundance: many
j_gene: TRBJ2-1
v_gene: TRBV4-1
d_gene: -
CDR3aa: CASSQDPAFNYNEQFF
CDR3nt: TGCGCCAGCAGCCAAGATCCGGCATTTAACTACAATGAGCAGTTCTTC

abundance: -
j_gene: TRBJ2-6
v_gene: TRBV19
d_gene: -
CDR3aa: CASSGSGGANVLTF
CDR3nt: TGTGCCAGTAGTGGGTCAGGAGGGGCCAACGTCCTGACTTTC

abundance: -
j_gene: TRBJ2-1
v_gene: TRBV7-2
d_gene: -
CDR3aa: CASTTGALYNEQFF
CDR3nt: TGTGCCAGCACCACCGGGGCCCTATACAATGAGCAGTTCTTC

abundance: few
j_gene: TRBJ2-7
v_gene: TRBV10-3
d_gene: TRBD1
CDR3aa: CAISPDRGASYEQYF
CDR3nt: TGTGCCATCAGTCCCGACAGGGGGGCGTCCTACGAGCAGTACTTC

abundance: many
j_gene: TRBJ2-1
v_gene: TRBV12-3/TRBV12-4
d_gene: -
CDR3aa: CASSLIIRVRDNEQFF
CDR3nt: TGTGCCAGCAGTTTAATAATCCGGGTCCGCGACAATGAGCAGTTCTTC

abundance: medium-sized
j_gene: TRBJ2-2
v_gene: TRBV12-3/TRBV12-4
d_gene: -
CDR3aa: CASSHTSANTGELFF
CDR3nt: TGTGCCAGCAGCCATACTAGTGCGAACACCGGGGAGCTGTTTTTT

abundance: few
j_gene: TRBJ2-7
v_gene: TRBV6-6
d_gene: TRBD2
CDR3aa: CASTVGGMFSYEQYF
CDR3nt: TGTGCCAGCACCGTGGGAGGGATGTTCTCCTACGAGCAGTACTTC

abundance: few
j_gene: TRBJ2-5
v_gene: TRBV28
d_gene: -
CDR3aa: CASTDQETQYF
CDR3nt: TGTGCCAGCACGGACCAAGAGACCCAGTACTTC

abundance: few
j_gene: TRBJ1-4
v_gene: TRBV12-3/TRBV12-4
d_gene: -
CDR3aa: CASTLLVGQVVEKLFF
CDR3nt: TGTGCCAGCACCCTACTGGTGGGCCAAGTGGTGGAAAAACTGTTTTTT

abundance: -
j_gene: TRBJ1-2
v_gene: TRBV19
d_gene: -
CDR3aa: CASSIGRRSHGYTF
CDR3nt: TGTGCCAGTAGTATCGGGCGAAGGTCACACGGCTACACCTTC

abundance: -
j_gene: TRBJ2-2
v_gene: TRBV28
d_gene: TRBD1
CDR3aa: CASGTGVGGELFF
CDR3nt: TGTGCCAGCGGGACAGGGGTGGGCGGGGAGCTGTTTTTT

abundance: -
j_gene: TRBJ2-3
v_gene: TRBV5-4
d_gene: -
CDR3aa: CASSLGRVDTQYF
CDR3nt: TGTGCCAGCAGCTTGGGCAGGGTTGATACGCAGTATTTT

abundance: many
j_gene: TRBJ2-1
v_gene: TRBV7-9
d_gene: -
CDR3aa: CASSLAQTLNNEQFF
CDR3nt: TGTGCCAGCAGCTTAGCGCAGACCCTGAACAATGAGCAGTTCTTC

abundance: many
j_gene: TRBJ2-7
v_gene: TRBV2
d_gene: -
CDR3aa: CASSGYEQYF
CDR3nt: TGTGCCAGCAGTGGCTACGAGCAGTACTTC

abundance: -
j_gene: TRBJ2-5
v_gene: TRBV7-3
d_gene: TRBD2
CDR3aa: CASSLRSGGAWETQYF
CDR3nt: TGTGCCAGCAGCTTAAGGTCCGGGGGGGCATGGGAGACCCAGTACTTC

abundance: -
j_gene: TRBJ2-3
v_gene: TRBV27
d_gene: -
CDR3aa: CASSPYSAADTQYF
CDR3nt: TGTGCCAGCAGTCCCTATAGCGCAGCGGATACGCAGTATTTT

abundance: many
j_gene: TRBJ2-5
v_gene: TRBV12-3/TRBV12-4
d_gene: TRBD1
CDR3aa: CASRRQGRETQYF
CDR3nt: TGTGCCAGCAGACGACAGGGGAGGGAGACCCAGTACTTC

abundance: many
j_gene: TRBJ1-1
v_gene: TRBV7-2
d_gene: -
CDR3aa: CASSFYTEAFF
CDR3nt: TGTGCCAGCAGCTTTTACACTGAAGCTTTCTTT

abundance: many
j_gene: TRBJ1-1
v_gene: TRBV12-3/TRBV12-4
d_gene: TRBD1
CDR3aa: CASSRGQGMSTEAFF
CDR3nt: TGTGCCAGCAGCCGCGGACAGGGTATGAGTACTGAAGCTTTCTTT

abundance: few
j_gene: TRBJ2-7
v_gene: TRBV15
d_gene: TRBD1
CDR3aa: CATSRGSGTGAYEQYF
CDR3nt: TGTGCCACCAGCAGAGGCTCCGGGACAGGGGCCTACGAGCAGTACTTC

abundance: many
j_gene: TRBJ2-1
v_gene: TRBV6-6
d_gene: TRBD2
CDR3aa: CASSYSPSGRVSYNEQFF
CDR3nt: TGTGCCAGCAGTTACTCTCCTAGCGGGAGAGTATCCTACAATGAGCAGTTCTTC

abundance: many
j_gene: TRBJ2-1
v_gene: TRBV19
d_gene: -
CDR3aa: CASSIDHRDYHPYNEQFF
CDR3nt: TGTGCCAGTAGTATAGATCACAGGGATTATCACCCCTACAATGAGCAGTTCTTC

abundance: few
j_gene: TRBJ1-1
v_gene: TRBV7-9
d_gene: -
CDR3aa: CASSMGPEAFF
CDR3nt: TGTGCCAGCAGCATGGGACCGGAGGCTTTCTTT

abundance: -
j_gene: TRBJ2-1
v_gene: TRBV11-2
d_gene: -
CDR3aa: CASSYRSGTGYNEQFF
CDR3nt: TGTGCCAGCAGCTACCGGTCCGGGACCGGGTATAATGAGCAGTTCTTC

abundance: -
j_gene: TRBJ1-2
v_gene: TRBV7-9
d_gene: TRBD1
CDR3aa: CASSKGTGDYGYTF
CDR3nt: TGTGCCAGCAGCAAAGGGACAGGGGATTATGGCTACACCTTC

abundance: -
j_gene: TRBJ1-1
v_gene: TRBV18
d_gene: -
CDR3aa: CASSPKQNTEAFF
CDR3nt: TGTGCCAGCTCACCTAAGCAGAACACTGAAGCTTTCTTT

abundance: few
j_gene: TRBJ2-3
v_gene: TRBV7-2
d_gene: TRBD2
CDR3aa: CASSPSWTSGADTQYF
CDR3nt: TGTGCCAGCAGCCCTTCATGGACTAGCGGTGCAGATACGCAGTATTTT

abundance: many
j_gene: TRBJ2-3
v_gene: TRBV7-9
d_gene: TRBD1
CDR3aa: CASSWTGASTDTQYF
CDR3nt: TGTGCCAGCAGCTGGACAGGGGCTAGCACAGATACGCAGTATTTT

abundance: -
j_gene: TRBJ2-7
v_gene: TRBV10-3
d_gene: TRBD2
CDR3aa: CAISESGAGVGEQYF
CDR3nt: TGTGCCATCAGTGAGTCGGGAGCGGGGGTCGGCGAGCAGTACTTC

abundance: -
j_gene: TRBJ2-5
v_gene: TRBV20-1
d_gene: TRBD2
CDR3aa: CSAQSGGAETQYF
CDR3nt: TGCAGTGCCCAAAGCGGGGGGGCAGAGACCCAGTACTTC